This T cell receptor beta chain was obtained from a study of T-cell reconstitution after alpha-beta-depleted transplantation in children. Germline values: CDR1 MNHNS, CDR2 SASEGT. Trimming cost V 6 bases and J 2 bases, with 17 bases left between them. The CDR3 is made up of 16 amino acids. Unique molecular identifiers were incorporated into the prepared TCRbeta library. Via MiXCR, TCRdb re-called the PCR reads, giving one row per CDR3 protein. The sample lists about 500,000 distinct CDR3 sequences, about 30% occurring once. This specimen consisted of PBMCs from the stem cell graft donor, obtained from the stem cell graft. The TCR comes from a human donor who donated a stem cell graft to a child with aplastic anemia. This chain joins TRBV6-1 and TRBJ2-4; tentatively, D is TRBD1 (6 bases). CDR3 protein: CASSPGTTYSKNIQYF. The DNA of the CDR3 is TGTGCCAGCAGCCCCGGGACAACCTACTCCAAAAACATTCAGTACTTC.